The 22 T cell receptor beta chains reported below all come from one sample, sequenced in a study of neurological immune-mediated disorders. TCRdb redid the calling of the 5' RACE reads with MiXCR, one entry per CDR3 protein. This table has tens of thousands of distinct CDR3 sequences, around 2.6% appearing once. The sequenced sample consisted of PBMCs. These receptors came from a woman aged 25-40 years with multiple sclerosis.

This clonotype occurred many times. CDR3 sequence reads: CASSLRPVNQPQHF. The CDR3 DNA reads TGTGCCAGCAGTTTACGGCCGGTCAATCAGCCCCAGCATTTT. The genes are TRBV12-3 or TRBV12-4 and TRBJ1-5; D is unresolved. V shed 2 bases and J shed 3 bases, with 8 bases lying between them. The CDR3 runs to 14 residues.

This clonotype was observed many times. This chain uses TRBV28 with TRBJ2-7; TRBD1 matches 10 bases. The CDR3 sequence is 20 residues long. Germline V CDR1 and CDR2: MDHEN, SYDVKM. V was clipped by 2 bases and J by 0 bases; unmatched bases: 16. The CDR3 reads CASSLGTGTGDFVVSYEQYF. The CDR3 region has the DNA TGTGCCAGCAGTTTAGGGACCGGGACAGGGGACTTCGTTGTCTCCTACGAGCAGTACTTC.

This clonotype was seen at least ten times. The rearrangement links TRBV4-3 to TRBJ2-7; 8 positions match TRBD2. Germline V CDR1 and CDR2: LGHNA, YSLEER. The junction had 7 bases not matched to a gene; V was cut back by 4 bases and J by 2 bases. The CDR3 totals 15 residues. CDR3 DNA: TGCGCCAGCAGCCCAGCTGGTAGCGGGGCCTACGAGCAGTACTTC. Protein sequence: CASSPAGSGAYEQYF.

This clonotype showed up many times. The rearrangement links TRBV11-3 to TRBJ2-1; 7 positions agree with TRBD1. Trimming cost V 5 bases and J 13 bases; bases outside gene matches: 5. The CDR3 has 11 amino acids. Germline CDR1 reads SGHNT; CDR2 reads YENEEA. CDR3 sequence reads: CASSNRQGQFF. The CDR3 DNA reads TGTGCCAGCAGCAATCGACAGGGTCAGTTCTTC.

This clonotype was seen many times. The CDR3 region is CASSRTGTTSYEQYF. CDR3 coding DNA: TGTGCCAGCTCACGCACCGGGACTACCTCCTACGAGCAGTACTTC. This chain connects TRBV18 to TRBJ2-7, with 7 bases aligning to TRBD2. Germline V gives CDR1 KGHSH, CDR2 LQKENI. The V and J ends lost 4 bases and 0 bases, in that order; junction bases with no gene match: 6. This CDR3 has 15 amino acids.

This clonotype was seen many times. The chain combines TRBV10-3 with TRBJ2-7, with 7 bases matching TRBD2. The CDR3 length is 15 residues. Germline V gives CDR1 ENHRY, CDR2 SYGVKD. V lost 6 bases, J lost 3 bases, and 11 bases stayed unmatched. CDR3 loop: CAIRNSTSANYEQYF. The CDR3 DNA sequence: TGTGCCATCAGAAACTCTACTAGCGCCAACTACGAGCAGTACTTC.

This clonotype was picked up many times. The chain joins TRBV5-1 to TRBJ2-2; the D is unclear. The CDR3 sequence is 12 residues long. The V gene lost 9 bases and the J gene lost 0 bases, with 6 bases spanning the gap. Per germline, CDR1 SGHRS and CDR2 YFSETQ. The CDR3 coding sequence is TGCGCCACCCAACCGAACACCGGGGAGCTGTTTTTT. Translating it yields CATQPNTGELFF.

In this sample, this clonotype turned up many times. The chain couples TRBV12-3 or TRBV12-4 to TRBJ2-7, with D possibly being TRBD1 (6 bases). CDR3 length equals 14 residues. Trimming took off 4 bases at V and 3 bases at J, with 13 bases between the two ends. CDR3 bases: TGTGCCAGCAGTTCCCCCACAGGGTTCTACGAGCAGTACTTC. It encodes CASSSPTGFYEQYF.

This clonotype was seen repeatedly, ten times or more. The rearrangement joins TRBV7-2 to TRBJ1-4; D unresolved. Between the trimmed V and J ends, which lost 1 base and 7 bases, there was a span of 10 bases. Germline V lookup: CDR1 SGHTA, CDR2 FQGNSA. The CDR3 is made up of 14 amino acids. CDR3 sequence (DNA): TGTGCCAGCAGCTTAGTCGCCAGCGGTGAAAAACTGTTTTTT. Its protein product is CASSLVASGEKLFF.

Ten or more counts support this clonotype. This chain links TRBV27 with TRBJ2-1; D is perhaps TRBD2 (6 bases). V shed 6 bases and J shed 6 bases, with 21 bases lying between them. Germline-derived CDR1 and CDR2 are MNHEY and SMNVEV (reference sequence). CDR3 length equals 16 residues. The CDR3 nucleotides are TGTGCCAGCAGCCGTGGTGGAGGGGTGGTTGGCAATGAGCAGTTCTTC. Its protein is CASSRGGGVVGNEQFF.

This clonotype has at least ten counts. The V and J genes are TRBV7-6 and TRBJ1-6; a possible D gene is TRBD1 (5 bases). There are 14 residues in the CDR3. From germline, CDR1 is SGHVS and CDR2 FNYEAQ. With 0 bases removed from V and 9 bases from J, the gap between germline ends came to 9 bases. CDR3 protein: CASSLAGTGSPLHF. The CDR3 DNA is TGTGCCAGCAGCTTAGCTGGGACGGGTTCACCCCTCCACTTT.

This clonotype was seen ten or more times. V gene TRBV20-1 combines with J gene TRBJ1-1; maybe TRBD1 (6 bases). CDR1 is DFQATT, CDR2 SNEGSKA, per germline (reference sequence). Trimming removed 3 bases from V and 1 base from J, with 6 bases in between. There are 12 residues in the CDR3. Here the CDR3 DNA reads TGCAGTGCTAGCAGGGGGAACACTGAAGCTTTCTTT. Translating gives CSASRGNTEAFF.

In its sample, this clonotype was seen many times. The V gene is TRBV29-1, the J gene TRBJ2-7; D tentatively fits TRBD1 or TRBD2 (5 bases each). V dropped 4 bases and J dropped 7 bases, with 20 bases sitting between them. Germline assignment: CDR1 SQVTM and CDR2 ANQGSEA. There are 14 residues in the CDR3. The CDR3 loop is CSVARDLEGSEQYF. The CDR3 region has the DNA TGCAGCGTTGCCCGGGACCTCGAGGGTAGTGAGCAGTACTTC.

This clonotype was seen many times. The J gene is TRBJ2-5, the V gene TRBV9; 9 nucleotides match TRBD1. Germline V gives CDR1 SGDLS, CDR2 YYNGEE. J gave up 3 bases and V 2 bases, and 5 bases lay outside the gene matches. This CDR3 comprises 15 residues. CDR3 sequence reads: CASSVSGQGEETQYF. The CDR3 DNA is TGTGCCAGCAGCGTGTCGGGACAGGGTGAAGAGACCCAGTACTTC.

This clonotype was seen at least ten times. CDR3 DNA sequence: TGCAGTGCTAGAACAGGGGGCTCCTACGAGCAGTACTTC. Protein product: CSARTGGSYEQYF. This chain uses TRBV20-1 with TRBJ2-7; 8 bases agree with TRBD1. This CDR3 contains 13 residues. The V segment lost 2 bases and the J segment 0 bases; nucleotides outside the gene matches: 0. Germline CDR1 and CDR2: DFQATT and SNEGSKA (reference sequence).

V gene TRBV20-1 combines with J gene TRBJ2-3, with D unclear. The CDR3 runs to 14 residues. Trimming cost V 1 base and J 2 bases, with 10 bases left between them. Germline loops: CDR1 DFQATT, CDR2 SNEGSKA (reference sequence). The CDR3 here is CSARVDSNTDTQYF. CDR3 nucleotides: TGCAGTGCTAGAGTGGATTCCAACACAGATACGCAGTATTTT.

This clonotype was detected many times. The chain employs TRBV5-6 and TRBJ1-2; no clear D. There are 14 residues in the CDR3. With 4 bases removed from V and 8 bases from J, the gap between germline ends came to 18 bases. The germline V gene has CDR1 SGHDT and CDR2 YYEEEE. As DNA, the CDR3 is TGTGCCAGCAGCCCCACTGGGTATTATGCGGGCTACACCTTC. Protein: CASSPTGYYAGYTF.

This clonotype has at least ten counts. This rearrangement joins TRBV12-3 or TRBV12-4 to TRBJ1-6, with 8 positions matching TRBD1. V dropped 4 bases and J dropped 7; count of bases not matched to a gene: 6. The CDR3 is made up of 15 amino acids. The CDR3 region has the DNA TGTGCCAGCAGTTCACAGACAGGGGAGAATTCACCCCTCCACTTT. Protein product: CASSSQTGENSPLHF.

Ten or more counts support this clonotype. This rearrangement joins TRBV5-1 to TRBJ1-6, with D unresolved. Germline CDR1 SGHRS, CDR2 YFSETQ. V lost 1 base and J lost 8, with 10 bases in between. This CDR3 is 14 amino acids long. The CDR3 protein is CASSLRVSDSPLHF. The CDR3 coding sequence is TGCGCCAGCAGCTTGAGAGTGTCTGATTCACCCCTCCACTTT. The entire variable domain, with the rest obtained from reference TRBV5-1 and TRBJ1-6, is as follows: KAGVTQTPRYLIKTRGQQVTLSCSPISGHRSVSWYQQTPGQGLQFLFEYFSETQRNKGNFPGRFSGRQFSNSRSEMNVSTLELGDSALYLCASSLRVSDSPLHFGNGTRLTVT.

This clonotype was counted ten times or more. The chain carries TRBV28 and TRBJ2-3; D not certain. Trimming stripped 6 bases from V and 0 bases from J, with 13 bases between. This CDR3 comprises 15 residues. Looked up from germline, CDR1 is MDHEN and CDR2 is SYDVKM. CDR3 coding DNA: TGTGCCAGCAGCCCCCCGACTCTTAGCACAGATACGCAGTATTTT. This sequence encodes CASSPPTLSTDTQYF.

This clonotype was detected many times. The J gene is TRBJ1-2, the V gene TRBV7-9; D not resolved. V was shortened by 1 base and J by 8 bases, with 11 bases between the two germline ends. This CDR3 spans 13 amino acids. Germline lookup yields CDR1 SEHNR and CDR2 FQNEAQ (reference sequence). CDR3 DNA: TGTGCCAGCAGCTTAGGTTCGGCGGGCGGCTACACCTTC. It specifies CASSLGSAGGYTF.

This clonotype was picked up many times. V gene TRBV5-1 combines with J gene TRBJ1-1; D is ambiguous. The CDR3 runs to 13 residues. Germline V lookup: CDR1 SGHRS, CDR2 YFSETQ. The DNA for the CDR3 is TGCGCAACCGCGTTTGAACTGAACACTGAAGCTTTCTTT. Protein product: CATAFELNTEAFF.